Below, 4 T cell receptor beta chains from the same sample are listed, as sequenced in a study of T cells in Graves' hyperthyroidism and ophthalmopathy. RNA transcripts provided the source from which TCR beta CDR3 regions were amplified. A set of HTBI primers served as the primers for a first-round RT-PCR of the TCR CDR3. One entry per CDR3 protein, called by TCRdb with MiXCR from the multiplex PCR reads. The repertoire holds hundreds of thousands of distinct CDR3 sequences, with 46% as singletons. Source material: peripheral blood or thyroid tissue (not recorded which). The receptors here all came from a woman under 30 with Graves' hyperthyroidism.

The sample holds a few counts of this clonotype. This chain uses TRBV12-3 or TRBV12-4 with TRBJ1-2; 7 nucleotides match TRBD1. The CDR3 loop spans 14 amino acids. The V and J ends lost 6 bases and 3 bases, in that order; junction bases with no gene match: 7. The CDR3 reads CASRPDRDDYGYTF. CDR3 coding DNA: TGTGCCAGCAGACCCGACAGGGACGACTATGGCTACACCTTC.

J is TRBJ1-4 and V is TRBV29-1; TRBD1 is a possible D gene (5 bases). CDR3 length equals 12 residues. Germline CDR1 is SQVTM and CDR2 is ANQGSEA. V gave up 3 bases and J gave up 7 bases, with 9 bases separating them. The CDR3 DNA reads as TGCAGCGTTGATCAGGGATCTGAAAAACTGTTTTTT. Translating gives CSVDQGSEKLFF. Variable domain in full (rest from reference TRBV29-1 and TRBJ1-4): SAVISQKPSRDICQRGTSLTIQCQVDSQVTMMFWYRQQPGQSLTLIATANQGSEATYESGFVIDKFPISRPNLTFSTLTVSNMSPEDSSIYLCSVDQGSEKLFFGSGTQLSVL.

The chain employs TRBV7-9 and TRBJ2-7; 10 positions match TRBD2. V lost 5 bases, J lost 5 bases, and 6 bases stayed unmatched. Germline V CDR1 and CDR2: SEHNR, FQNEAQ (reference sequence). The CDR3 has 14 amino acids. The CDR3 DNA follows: TGTGCCAGCAGCAGTAGCGGGAGGTCCGACGAGCAGTACTTC. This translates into CASSSSGRSDEQYF. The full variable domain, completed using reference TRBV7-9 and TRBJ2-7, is DTGVSQNPRHKITKRGQNVTFRCDPISEHNRLYWYRQTLGQGPEFLTYFQNEAQLEKSRLLSDRFSAERPKGSFSTLEIQRTEQGDSAMYLCASSSSGRSDEQYFGPGTRLTVT.

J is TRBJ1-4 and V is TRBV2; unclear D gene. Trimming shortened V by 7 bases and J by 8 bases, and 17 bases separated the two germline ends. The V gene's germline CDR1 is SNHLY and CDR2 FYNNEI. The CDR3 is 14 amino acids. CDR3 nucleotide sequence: TGTGCCAGCAACCCGAGACCGAGGGAAGAAAAACTGTTTTTT. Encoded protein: CASNPRPREEKLFF.